This T cell receptor (beta chain) was sequenced in a study of cytomegalovirus exposure and HLA in healthy donors. Looking at the study overall: A previous analysis identified more than 100 million unique TCR beta sequences derived from roughly 190 million T cells.

With regard to this clone: Its antigen remains unidentified.

Study observations and caveats: Previous analysis showed most TCR beta V segments were productive about 90% or about 30% of the time. A reported reduction in N-insertions relative to the approximately 600-donor mean was seen in an Asian-associated ancestry cluster in a later analysis. Further analysis was carried out later, and it showed several of the most significant clusters appearing linked to common viral pathogens.

Both 60 Vbeta primers and 13 Jbeta primers went into the PCR. Sequenced by immunoSEQ multiplex PCR; TCRdb stores in-frame clones only, minus some. Among about 250,000 clones listed, around four fifths were seen once. The CDR3 is 16 amino acids. Trimming removed 5 bases at V and 7 bases at J, with 21 bases between. Germline V CDR1 and CDR2: SEHNR, FQNEAQ (reference sequence). The sample taken for sequencing was PBMCs. The sequence was collected from a boy between 10 and 17 years old in good health and CMV-seronegative. The chain combines TRBV7-9 with TRBJ2-1, with a weak D call TRBD2 (6 bases). This CDR3 is CASSPRGGVRSNEQFF. As DNA, the CDR3 is TGTGCCAGCAGCCCCCGAGGCGGGGTACGGAGTAATGAGCAGTTCTTC.